This T cell receptor (beta chain) was identified during a study of cytomegalovirus exposure and HLA in healthy donors. Turning to the study itself: Later analysis reported that the approximately 120 validation repertoires shared the platform of the approximately 670 first-cohort repertoires. The study's findings and limits: The listing of some 170 TCR beta chains classed them as cytomegalovirus-associated. The authors confirmed in vitro that three CMV-associated chains were specific for CMV antigens. Reports described diagnosis of cytomegalovirus status by the classifier as highly specific and sensitive.

Some clones are missing from TCRdb's copy, which holds only in-frame ones; the method was immunoSEQ multiplex PCR. This sample has approximately 120,000 clones, with about 96% found just once. A note on this clone: Antigen specificity is unknown.

CDR3 length: 15 amino acids. Germline V gene data show CDR1 as GTSNPN and CDR2 as SVGIG (reference sequence). Trimming removed 1 base at V and 2 bases at J, with 13 bases between. The V call is TRBV30, the J call TRBJ2-3; D unclear. The sequence was collected from a man younger than 35 in good health and CMV-seronegative. Sequenced sample: PBMCs. The CDR3 sequence is CAWSGVGSFTDTQYF. The CDR3 DNA follows: TGTGCCTGGAGTGGAGTGGGCAGTTTCACAGATACGCAGTATTTT.